This TCR beta chain was documented in a study of cytomegalovirus exposure and HLA in healthy donors. CDR3 length: 14 amino acids. V gave up 0 bases and J gave up 15 bases, with 18 bases separating them. Looked up from germline, CDR1 is MNHNY and CDR2 is SVGAGI (reference sequence). The PCR employed 60 Vbeta primers together with 13 Jbeta primers. Some clones are missing from TCRdb's copy, which holds only in-frame ones; the method was immunoSEQ multiplex PCR. This sample has some 85,000 clones, with about 80% found just once. The material sequenced was PBMCs. This TCR was sampled from a male donor in good health and CMV-seronegative. This sequence joins TRBV6-6 and TRBJ2-4; possibly TRBD1 for D (6 bases). The CDR3: CASSYSAGASSSYF. DNA of the CDR3: TGTGCCAGCAGTTACTCAGCAGGGGCCTCGTCCTCGTACTTC.